This TCR beta chain derives from a study of T cells after yellow fever vaccination. Points from the study as a whole: Clones that expanded after primary vaccination mostly reappeared after the booster (around 96% CD4, approximately 89% CD8). Researchers noted that a small share of clonotypes showed up in both CD4 and CD8 compartments. Contamination of FACS-sorted repertoires by abundant clonotypes from the bulk population could occur.

CDR3 length equals 14 residues. The germline V gene has CDR1 SEHNR and CDR2 FQNEAQ (reference sequence). V lost 5 bases and J lost 11; bases outside the gene matches: 7. TCRdb re-called the 5' RACE reads through MiXCR, storing one row per CDR3 protein. The sample holds approximately 550,000 distinct CDR3 sequences, less than 20% seen once. Comment on this clonotype: What it binds is unknown.

Sequencing was performed on PBMCs, taken 15 days after the yellow fever booster vaccination. This TCR was sampled from a young man who received the YFV17D yellow fever vaccine. The rearrangement joins TRBV7-9 to TRBJ1-6; 9 nucleotides match TRBD1. CDR3 DNA: TGTGCCAGCAGCGCAGGGACAGGGCGTACACCCCTCCACTTT. Protein product: CASSAGTGRTPLHF.